The 22 T cell receptor beta chains listed next were all sequenced from one sample in a study of cytomegalovirus exposure and HLA in healthy donors. The PCR was carried out with 60 Vbeta primers and 13 Jbeta primers. This table comes from immunoSEQ multiplex PCR, and its TCRdb copy is limited to in-frame clones, with some not included. This sample has 110,000 or so clones; approximately 80% occur once, and the top ten carry 5.4%. What was sequenced was PBMCs. The receptors stem from a woman aged 30 to 39 in good health and CMV-seropositive.

The chain employs TRBV11-3 and TRBJ1-2, with a weak D call TRBD1 (6 bases). The ends were cut back, 2 bases at V and 2 bases at J, with 18 bases in the middle. CDR1 is SGHNT and CDR2 is YENEEA in the germline V gene. CDR3 length: 17 residues. The CDR3 DNA is TGTGCCAGCAGCTTAAGATGGACAGCAAATACAAACTATGGCTACACCTTC. Protein sequence: CASSLRWTANTNYGYTF.

The chain links TRBV6-6 to TRBJ2-7; D perhaps matches TRBD2 (5 bases). The germline CDR1 and CDR2 sequences are MNHNY and SVGAGI (reference sequence). Trimming took 8 bases from V and 3 from J, leaving 11 bases between them. This CDR3 has 12 residues. The CDR3 region is CASALRDYEQYF. CDR3 bases: TGTGCCAGCGCCCTACGGGACTACGAGCAGTACTTC.

This sequence joins TRBV5-1 and TRBJ2-7, with D possibly matching TRBD1 (6 bases). V lost 3 bases and J 2 bases, leaving 9 bases between the germline ends. Germline CDR1 reads SGHRS; CDR2 reads YFSETQ. The CDR3 totals 13 residues. The chain's CDR3 is CASSSQGPYEQYF. CDR3 sequence (DNA): TGCGCCAGCAGCTCGCAGGGGCCCTACGAGCAGTACTTC.

The chain uses TRBV29-1 and TRBJ2-7; D perhaps matches TRBD2 (5 bases). V lost 8 bases and J lost 1, with 15 bases in between. The CDR3 has 13 residues. Germline V gene data show CDR1 as SQVTM and CDR2 as ANQGSEA. The CDR3 nucleotides read TGCAGCTATTGGGAAGCGGAATCCTACGAGCAGTACTTC. This codes for CSYWEAESYEQYF.

The chain combines TRBV27 with TRBJ1-2; no definite D call. The CDR3 is 16 amino acids. Germline V gives CDR1 MNHEY, CDR2 SMNVEV (reference sequence). The V end lost 5 bases, the J end lost 5 bases, and 21 bases lay between the germline ends. DNA of the CDR3: TGTGCCAGCAGTCCCCAACCTATACCTAGAGCGTATGGCTACACCTTC. Residues: CASSPQPIPRAYGYTF.

The genes are TRBV2 and TRBJ2-5; 7 bases map to TRBD2. V shed 6 bases and J 7 bases; nucleotides not matched to a gene: 11. The CDR3 extends over 14 amino acids. Germline V gene data show CDR1 as SNHLY and CDR2 as FYNNEI. The CDR3 sequence is CASRTTSAGATQYF. CDR3 coding DNA: TGTGCCAGCAGAACCACTAGCGCTGGGGCGACCCAGTACTTC.

The V and J genes are TRBV11-3 and TRBJ1-1, with D unclear. The CDR3 covers 13 residues. The V end was cut by 2 bases, the J end by 3 bases, with 7 bases between. Germline V lookup: CDR1 SGHNT, CDR2 YENEEA. The CDR3 sequence: CASSLSPDTEAFF. The CDR3 DNA sequence: TGTGCCAGCAGCTTATCCCCCGACACTGAAGCTTTCTTT.

This clone was seen a handful of times. The rearrangement joins TRBV7-8 to TRBJ2-5; D perhaps matches TRBD2 (7 bases). Trimming cost V 1 base and J 6 bases, with 18 bases left between them. Germline V gene data show CDR1 as SGHVS and CDR2 as FQNEAQ. This CDR3 is built from 16 residues. CDR3 residues: CASSLEGGGSTKTQYF. The CDR3 DNA is TGTGCCAGCAGCTTAGAAGGGGGGGGCAGTACAAAGACCCAGTACTTC.

This clone has just one count. The chain employs TRBV7-9 and TRBJ1-1, with 7 bases aligning to TRBD1. The germline gives CDR1 SEHNR, CDR2 FQNEAQ (reference sequence). The V segment lost 4 bases and the J segment 6 bases; nucleotides outside the gene matches: 11. The CDR3 extends over 15 amino acids. The CDR3 DNA sequence: TGTGCCAGCAGCTCCCGGGACAGAGGACTTGCTGAAGCTTTCTTT. Encoded protein: CASSSRDRGLAEAFF.

The chain combines TRBV18 with TRBJ1-1; possible D gene TRBD1, 5 bases. The length of the CDR3 is 14 residues. The germline gives CDR1 KGHSH, CDR2 LQKENI. The ends were cut back, 3 bases at V and 1 base at J, with 9 bases in the middle. As DNA, the CDR3 is TGTGCCAGCTCACCGTCACAGGCGAACACTGAAGCTTTCTTT. The encoded protein is CASSPSQANTEAFF.

The gene calls are TRBV30 and TRBJ2-7; 9 nucleotides agree with TRBD1. The CDR3 is 13 amino acids. J lost 0 bases, V lost 8 bases, and 5 bases had no gene match. Germline assignment: CDR1 GTSNPN and CDR2 SVGIG (reference sequence). The CDR3: CAGGTGSSYEQYF. CDR3 DNA: TGTGCCGGAGGGACAGGGTCCTCCTACGAGCAGTACTTC.

V is TRBV18 and J is TRBJ2-5, with 7 bases lining up with TRBD1. With V trimmed by 3 bases and J by 0 bases, 1 base remained unmatched. This CDR3 contains 14 residues. CDR1 KGHSH and CDR2 LQKENI come from the germline V gene. In nucleotides, the CDR3 is TGTGCCAGCTCACCGACAGGGAACCAAGAGACCCAGTACTTC. Translation gives CASSPTGNQETQYF.

This clone was found once. V and J are TRBV6-1 and TRBJ2-7; 7 bases map to TRBD1. The V segment lost 7 bases and the J segment 0 bases; nucleotides outside the gene matches: 6. Per germline, CDR1 MNHNS and CDR2 SASEGT. The CDR3 is made up of 14 amino acids. The DNA of the CDR3 is TGTGCCAGCATAGGGACAGTAGTCTCCTACGAGCAGTACTTC. Its protein is CASIGTVVSYEQYF.

The rearrangement links TRBV27 to TRBJ1-2, with 7 bases identical to TRBD1. The CDR3 length is 15 residues. Germline V lookup: CDR1 MNHEY, CDR2 SMNVEV (reference sequence). Trimming removed 5 bases from V and 4 bases from J; junction bases left unmatched: 10. This chain's CDR3 is CASSALRDRVYGYTF. The CDR3 DNA follows: TGTGCCAGCAGTGCCCTCCGGGACAGAGTCTATGGCTACACCTTC.

The chain joins TRBV11-3 to TRBJ1-1; 7 bases agree with TRBD1. The CDR3 has 13 amino acids. Losses at the gene ends were 5 bases for V and 7 bases for J; bases not matched to a gene: 7. Germline CDR1 and CDR2: SGHNT and YENEEA. DNA of the CDR3: TGTGCCAGCAGCACAGGGGAGATAAGTGAAGCTTTCTTT. Encoded protein: CASSTGEISEAFF.

Only one count was recorded for this clone. V usage is TRBV7-9 and J usage is TRBJ2-7; a possible D gene is TRBD2 (6 bases). Trimming removed 3 bases from V and 0 bases from J, with 9 bases in between. This CDR3 region has 14 residues. CDR1 SEHNR and CDR2 FQNEAQ come from the germline V gene (reference sequence). DNA for the CDR3: TGTGCCAGCAGCTTTGGCGGGATCTCCTACGAGCAGTACTTC. This sequence encodes CASSFGGISYEQYF. Drawing the rest from reference TRBV7-9 and TRBJ2-7, the complete variable domain is DTGVSQNPRHKITKRGQNVTFRCDPISEHNRLYWYRQTLGQGPEFLTYFQNEAQLEKSRLLSDRFSAERPKGSFSTLEIQRTEQGDSAMYLCASSFGGISYEQYFGPGTRLTVT.

Notes on this clone: Germline is not matched at one junction end, which may reflect a read error. This chain joins TRBV5-1 and TRBJ1-1; D is possibly TRBD1 (6 bases). Germline CDR1 reads SGHRS; CDR2 reads YFSETQ. This CDR3 region has 14 residues. The DNA for the CDR3 is TGCGCCAACAGCTTTGACAGGCTGAACACTGAAGCTTTCTTT. Residues: CANSFDRLNTEAFF.

This sequence joins TRBV27 and TRBJ1-5, with TRBD1 matching over 7 bases. Looked up from germline, CDR1 is MNHEY and CDR2 is SMNVEV (reference sequence). The CDR3 length is 14 residues. The V and J ends lost 5 bases and 6 bases, in that order; junction bases with no gene match: 7. CDR3 sequence (DNA): TGTGCCAGCAGTGCATCGACAGGGATTCAGCCCCAGCATTTT. Translated: CASSASTGIQPQHF.

The genes are TRBV6-1 and TRBJ1-1; the D is unclear. The CDR3 is 12 amino acids. CDR1 and CDR2 (germline): MNHNS, SASEGT. V was cut by 4 bases and J by 6 bases, with 9 bases left in between. The CDR3 sequence is CASSAEVAEAFF. The CDR3 coding sequence is TGTGCCAGCAGTGCGGAGGTAGCTGAAGCTTTCTTT.

The table lists this clone with a few counts. The chain carries TRBV19 and TRBJ1-1, with no clear D. Trimming took off 3 bases at V and 4 bases at J, with 15 bases between the two ends. The CDR3 has 15 residues. Germline CDR1 and CDR2: LNHDA and SQIVND (reference sequence). CDR3 amino acids: CASSIDQRRGTEAFF. CDR3 in DNA: TGTGCCAGTAGTATCGACCAGAGGAGAGGCACTGAAGCTTTCTTT.

This clone was seen once. This sequence joins TRBV9 and TRBJ1-1; D may be TRBD1 (5 bases). CDR1 and CDR2 (germline): SGDLS, YYNGEE. This CDR3 is 16 amino acids long. Trimming took off 3 bases at V and 0 bases at J, with 15 bases between the two ends. CDR3 sequence: CASSANGEGLNTEAFF. In nucleotides, the CDR3 is TGTGCCAGCAGCGCGAACGGGGAGGGGTTGAACACTGAAGCTTTCTTT.

The chain employs TRBV18 and TRBJ1-2, with D perhaps TRBD1 (6 bases). CDR3 size: 12 residues. V lost 6 bases to trimming and J lost 8 bases, with 13 bases between them. The germline V gene encodes CDR1 KGHSH and CDR2 LQKENI. Written as DNA, the CDR3 is TGTGCCAGCTCTGTGGACAGTGGGGGCTACACCTTC. Protein: CASSVDSGGYTF.